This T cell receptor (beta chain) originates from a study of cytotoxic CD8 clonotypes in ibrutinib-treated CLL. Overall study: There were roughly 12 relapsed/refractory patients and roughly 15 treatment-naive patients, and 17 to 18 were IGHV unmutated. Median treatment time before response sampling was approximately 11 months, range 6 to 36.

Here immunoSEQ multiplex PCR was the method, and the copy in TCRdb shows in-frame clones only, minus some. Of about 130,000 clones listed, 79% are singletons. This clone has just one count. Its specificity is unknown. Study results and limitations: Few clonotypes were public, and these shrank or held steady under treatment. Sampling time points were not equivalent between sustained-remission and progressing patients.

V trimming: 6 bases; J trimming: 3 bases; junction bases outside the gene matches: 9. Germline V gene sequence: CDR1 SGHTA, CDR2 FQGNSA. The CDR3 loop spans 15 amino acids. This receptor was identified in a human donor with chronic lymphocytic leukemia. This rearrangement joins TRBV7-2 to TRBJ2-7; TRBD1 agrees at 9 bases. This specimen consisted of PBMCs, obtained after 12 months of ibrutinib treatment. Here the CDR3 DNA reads TGTGCCAGCAGGGAAGGACAGGGGCAGGGCTACGAGCAGTACTTC. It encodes CASREGQGQGYEQYF. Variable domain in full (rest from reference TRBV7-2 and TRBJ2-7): GAGVSQSPSNKVTEKGKDVELRCDPISGHTALYWYRQSLGQGLEFLIYFQGNSAPDKSGLPSDRFSAERTGGSVSTLTIQRTQQEDSAVYLCASREGQGQGYEQYFGPGTRLTVT.